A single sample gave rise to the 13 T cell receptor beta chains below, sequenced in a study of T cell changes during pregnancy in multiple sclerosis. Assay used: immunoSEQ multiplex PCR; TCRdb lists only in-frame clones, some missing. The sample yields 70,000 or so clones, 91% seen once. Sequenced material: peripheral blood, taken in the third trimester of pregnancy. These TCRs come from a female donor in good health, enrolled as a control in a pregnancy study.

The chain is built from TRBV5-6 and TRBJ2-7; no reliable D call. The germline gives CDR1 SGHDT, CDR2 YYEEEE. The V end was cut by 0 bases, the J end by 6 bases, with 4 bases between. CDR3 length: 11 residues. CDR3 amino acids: CASSLGGEQYF. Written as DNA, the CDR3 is TGTGCCAGCAGCTTGGGAGGCGAGCAGTACTTC.

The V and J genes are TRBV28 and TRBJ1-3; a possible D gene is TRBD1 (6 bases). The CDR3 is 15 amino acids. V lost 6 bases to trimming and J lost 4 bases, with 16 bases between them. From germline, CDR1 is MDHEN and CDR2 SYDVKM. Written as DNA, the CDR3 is TGTGCCAGCAGCTTACCGGGGGGCACGGGAAACACCATATATTTT. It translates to CASSLPGGTGNTIYF.

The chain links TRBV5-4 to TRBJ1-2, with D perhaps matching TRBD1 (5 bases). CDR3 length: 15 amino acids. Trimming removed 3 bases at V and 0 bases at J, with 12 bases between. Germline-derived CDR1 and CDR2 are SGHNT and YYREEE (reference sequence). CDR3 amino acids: CASSYDPGANYGYTF. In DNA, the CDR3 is TGTGCCAGCAGCTACGATCCGGGGGCTAACTATGGCTACACCTTC.

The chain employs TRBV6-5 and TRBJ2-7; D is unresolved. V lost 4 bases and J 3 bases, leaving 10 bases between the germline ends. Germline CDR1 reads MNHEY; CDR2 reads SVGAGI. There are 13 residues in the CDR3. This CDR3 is CASSSPRNYEQYF. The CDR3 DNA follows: TGTGCCAGCAGTTCCCCCAGGAACTACGAGCAGTACTTC.

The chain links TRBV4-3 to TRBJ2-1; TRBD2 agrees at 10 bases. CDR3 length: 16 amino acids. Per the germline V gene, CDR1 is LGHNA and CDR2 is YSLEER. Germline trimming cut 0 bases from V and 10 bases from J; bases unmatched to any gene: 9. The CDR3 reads CASSQDGSGRVGEQFF. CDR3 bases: TGCGCCAGCAGCCAAGACGGCAGCGGGAGGGTGGGGGAGCAGTTCTTC.

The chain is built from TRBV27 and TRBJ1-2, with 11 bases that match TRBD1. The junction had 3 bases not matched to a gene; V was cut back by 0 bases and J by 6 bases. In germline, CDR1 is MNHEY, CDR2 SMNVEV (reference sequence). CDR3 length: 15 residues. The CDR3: CASSLSGQGAHGYTF. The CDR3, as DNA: TGTGCCAGCAGTTTATCCGGACAGGGGGCTCATGGCTACACCTTC.

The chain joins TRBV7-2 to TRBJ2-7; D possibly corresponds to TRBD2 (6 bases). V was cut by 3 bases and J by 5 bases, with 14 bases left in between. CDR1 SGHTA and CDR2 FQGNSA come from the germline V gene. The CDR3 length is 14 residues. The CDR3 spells CASSLLGWRDEQYF. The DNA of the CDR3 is TGTGCCAGCAGCTTGCTAGGGTGGAGGGACGAGCAGTACTTC.

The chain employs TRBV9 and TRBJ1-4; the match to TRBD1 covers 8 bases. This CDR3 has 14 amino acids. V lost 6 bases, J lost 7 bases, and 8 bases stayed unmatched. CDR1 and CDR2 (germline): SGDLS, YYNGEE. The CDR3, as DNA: TGTGCCAGCAATATTGGACAGGGAGGTGAAAAACTGTTTTTT. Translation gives CASNIGQGGEKLFF.

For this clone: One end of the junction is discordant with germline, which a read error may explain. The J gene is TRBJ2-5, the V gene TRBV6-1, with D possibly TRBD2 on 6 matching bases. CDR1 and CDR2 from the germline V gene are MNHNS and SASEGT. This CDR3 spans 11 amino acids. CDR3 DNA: TGTGCCAGCAGTGAAGCGAGGCGGGAACACTTC. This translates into CASSEARREHF.

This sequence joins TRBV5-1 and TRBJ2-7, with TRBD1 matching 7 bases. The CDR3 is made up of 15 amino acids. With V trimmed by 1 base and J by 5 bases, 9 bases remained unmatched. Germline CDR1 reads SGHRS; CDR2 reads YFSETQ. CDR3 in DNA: TGCGCCAGCAGCTTGCCCACCGGGACAGTGGACGAGCAGTACTTC. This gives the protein CASSLPTGTVDEQYF.

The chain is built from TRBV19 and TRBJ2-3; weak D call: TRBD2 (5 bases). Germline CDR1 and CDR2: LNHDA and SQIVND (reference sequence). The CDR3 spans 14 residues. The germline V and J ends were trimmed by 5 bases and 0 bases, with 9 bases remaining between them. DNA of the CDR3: TGTGCCAGTAGTCTTGGACTTAGCACAGATACGCAGTATTTT. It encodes CASSLGLSTDTQYF.

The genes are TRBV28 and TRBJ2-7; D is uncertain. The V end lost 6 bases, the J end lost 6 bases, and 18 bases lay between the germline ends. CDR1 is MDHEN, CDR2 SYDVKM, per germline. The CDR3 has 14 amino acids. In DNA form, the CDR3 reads TGTGCCAGCAGGCAACAAGTAGTGTCGGGCGAGCAGTACTTC. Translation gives CASRQQVVSGEQYF.

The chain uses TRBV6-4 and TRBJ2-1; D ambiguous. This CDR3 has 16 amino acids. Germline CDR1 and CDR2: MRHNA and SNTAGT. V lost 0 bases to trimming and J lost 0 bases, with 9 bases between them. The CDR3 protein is CASSDSLSSSYNEQFF. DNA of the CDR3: TGTGCCAGCAGTGACTCTCTGTCTAGCTCCTACAATGAGCAGTTCTTC.